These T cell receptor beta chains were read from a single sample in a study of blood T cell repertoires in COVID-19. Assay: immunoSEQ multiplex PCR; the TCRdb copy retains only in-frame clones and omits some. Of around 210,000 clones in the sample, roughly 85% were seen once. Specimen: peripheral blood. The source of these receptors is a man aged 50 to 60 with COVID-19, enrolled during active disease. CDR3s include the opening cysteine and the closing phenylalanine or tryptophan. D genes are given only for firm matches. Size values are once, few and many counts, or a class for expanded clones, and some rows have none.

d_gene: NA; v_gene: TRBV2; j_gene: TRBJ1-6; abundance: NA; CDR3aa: CASSERTLSPLHF; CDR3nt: TGTGCCAGCAGTGAACGGACTCTTTCACCCCTCCACTTT
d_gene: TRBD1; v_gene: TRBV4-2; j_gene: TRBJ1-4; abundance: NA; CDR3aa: CASSQATGSNEKLFF; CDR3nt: TGTGCCAGCAGCCAGGCGACAGGGAGTAATGAAAAACTGTTTTTT
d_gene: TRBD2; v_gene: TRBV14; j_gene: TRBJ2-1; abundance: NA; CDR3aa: CATRGGTYNEQFF; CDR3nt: TGTGCCACGCGGGGGGGTACCTACAATGAGCAGTTCTTC
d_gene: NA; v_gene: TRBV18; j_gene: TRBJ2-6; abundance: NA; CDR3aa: CASSPYSGANVLTF; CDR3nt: TGTGCCAGCTCACCCTACTCTGGGGCCAACGTCCTGACTTTC
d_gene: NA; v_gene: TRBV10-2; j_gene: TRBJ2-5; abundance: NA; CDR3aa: CASSGTMRETQYF; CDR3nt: TGCGCCAGCAGTGGGACTATGCGAGAGACCCAGTACTTC
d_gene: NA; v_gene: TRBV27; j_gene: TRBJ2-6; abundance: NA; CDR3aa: CASTLSISGANVLTF; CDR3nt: TGTGCCAGCACCCTATCAATCTCTGGGGCCAACGTCCTGACTTTC
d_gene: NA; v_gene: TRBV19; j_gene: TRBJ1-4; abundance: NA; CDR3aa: CASNGRSLATNEKLFF; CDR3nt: TGTGCCAGTAATGGTCGTTCGTTAGCAACTAATGAAAAACTGTTTTTT
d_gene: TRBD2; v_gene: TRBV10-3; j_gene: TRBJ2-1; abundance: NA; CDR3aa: CAISSWTSGEGNEQFF; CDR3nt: TGTGCCATCAGTTCCTGGACTAGCGGGGAGGGCAATGAGCAGTTCTTC
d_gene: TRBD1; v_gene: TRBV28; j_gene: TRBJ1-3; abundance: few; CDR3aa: CASSSQGAAGNTIYF; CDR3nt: TGTGCCAGCAGTTCGCAGGGGGCCGCTGGAAACACCATATATTTT
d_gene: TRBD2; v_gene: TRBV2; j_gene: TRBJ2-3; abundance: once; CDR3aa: CASSVSGGAPDTQYF; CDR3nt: TGTGCCAGCAGCGTTAGCGGGGGGGCCCCAGATACGCAGTATTTT
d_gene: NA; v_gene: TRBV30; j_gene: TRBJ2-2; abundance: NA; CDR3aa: CAWRARGTGELFF; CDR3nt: TGTGCCTGGAGGGCCAGGGGAACCGGGGAGCTGTTTTTT
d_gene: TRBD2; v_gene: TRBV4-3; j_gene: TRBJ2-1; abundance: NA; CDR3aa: CASSQDRGRGEQFF; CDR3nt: TGCGCCAGCAGCCAAGATCGCGGGAGGGGTGAGCAGTTCTTC
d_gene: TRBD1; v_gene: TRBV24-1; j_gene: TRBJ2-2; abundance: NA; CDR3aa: CATSEWGQVNTGELFF; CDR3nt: TGTGCCACCAGTGAGTGGGGACAGGTCAACACCGGGGAGCTGTTTTTT
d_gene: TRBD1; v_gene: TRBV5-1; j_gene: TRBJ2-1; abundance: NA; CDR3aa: CASSPRPGQGYNEQFF; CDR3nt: TGCGCCAGCAGCCCGCGCCCGGGACAGGGGTACAATGAGCAGTTCTTC
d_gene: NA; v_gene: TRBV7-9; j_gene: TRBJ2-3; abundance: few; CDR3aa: CASPPPGGNADTQYF; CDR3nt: TGTGCCAGCCCTCCGCCGGGGGGCAATGCAGATACGCAGTATTTT
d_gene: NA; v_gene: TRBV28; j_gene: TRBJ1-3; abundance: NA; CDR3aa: CASSPQRNTIYF; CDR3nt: TGTGCCAGCAGTCCACAGAGAAACACCATATATTTT